What follows are 24 T cell receptor beta chains derived from one specimen sequenced in a study of lymphopenia after photon versus proton radiotherapy. The repertoire was sequenced with immunoSEQ multiplex PCR; TCRdb's copy has only in-frame clones and lacks some. Of fewer than 45,000 clones listed, around 84% are singletons. This sample comprised peripheral blood, obtained from a patient treated with proton-based radiotherapy. The source is a woman aged 65 to 85 with pancreatic cancer. Some clones in this sample may be carry-over from other donors' samples.

About this clone itself: The junction departs from germline at one end; a sequencing error may be responsible. The rearrangement joins TRBV6-1 to TRBJ2-6; D is possibly TRBD1 (5 bases). The CDR3 has 13 residues. In germline, CDR1 is MNHNS, CDR2 SASEGT. DNA of the CDR3: TGTGCCAGCAGTGAAAGCAGGGCCCACGTCCTGACTTTC. Residues: CASSESRAHVLTF.

This chain connects TRBV25-1 to TRBJ2-7; D perhaps matches TRBD2 (5 bases). This CDR3 region has 13 residues. The V end was cut by 8 bases, the J end by 0 bases, with 11 bases between. Per germline, CDR1 MGHDK and CDR2 SYGVNS. For the CDR3, the DNA is TGTGCCAGCCTACGAGAGGGCTCCTACGAGCAGTACTTC. Encoded protein: CASLREGSYEQYF.

V gene TRBV28 combines with J gene TRBJ1-5; D uncertain. Germline V gene lookup returns CDR1 MDHEN and CDR2 SYDVKM. This CDR3 is built from 13 residues. With 5 bases removed from V and 6 bases from J, the gap between germline ends came to 11 bases. DNA of the CDR3: TGTGCCAGCAGTCAAGCACGGGGTCAGCCCCAGCATTTT. Translation gives CASSQARGQPQHF. Combining the CDR3 with reference TRBV28 and TRBJ1-5 gives the whole variable domain DVKVTQSSRYLVKRTGEKVFLECVQDMDHENMFWYRQDPGLGLRLIYFSYDVKMKEKGDIPEGYSVSREKKERFSLILESASTNQTSMYLCASSQARGQPQHFGDGTRLSIL.

Here the CDR3 reads CASSATSGRFF. The CDR3 bases are TGTGCCAGCAGCGCCACTAGCGGGAGGTTCTTC. The chain combines TRBV2 with TRBJ2-1, with TRBD2 matching 11 bases. The trim removed 6 bases at V and 15 bases at J, leaving 4 bases unmatched. The CDR3 is 11 amino acids. Per the germline V gene, CDR1 is SNHLY and CDR2 is FYNNEI.

V is TRBV11-2 and J is TRBJ2-3, with D unclear. The germline V gene has CDR1 SGHAT and CDR2 FQNNGV. This CDR3 spans 14 amino acids. V lost 4 bases and J lost 4, with 12 bases in between. Written as DNA, the CDR3 is TGTGCCAGCAGCTCTGACTCTTGGGCAGATACGCAGTATTTT. Translating gives CASSSDSWADTQYF.

The rearrangement joins TRBV7-2 to TRBJ2-1, with D maybe TRBD2 (5 bases). CDR3 length: 15 residues. Germline lookup yields CDR1 SGHTA and CDR2 FQGNSA. Trimming removed 4 bases from V and 2 bases from J, with 12 bases in between. The CDR3 reads CASSSRTLPYNEQFF. The CDR3 bases are TGTGCCAGCAGCTCTCGGACTTTACCCTACAATGAGCAGTTCTTC. The whole variable domain, filled in from reference TRBV7-2 and TRBJ2-1, reads GAGVSQSPSNKVTEKGKDVELRCDPISGHTALYWYRQSLGQGLEFLIYFQGNSAPDKSGLPSDRFSAERTGGSVSTLTIQRTQQEDSAVYLCASSSRTLPYNEQFFGPGTRLTVL.

The V gene is TRBV5-1, the J gene TRBJ1-4; D is undetermined. Germline values: CDR1 SGHRS, CDR2 YFSETQ. The CDR3 is made up of 12 amino acids. V was cut by 4 bases and J by 7 bases, with 8 bases left in between. The DNA for the CDR3 is TGCGCCAGCAGCGTGACTGGTGAAAAACTGTTTTTT. Encoded protein: CASSVTGEKLFF. The entire variable domain, with the rest obtained from reference TRBV5-1 and TRBJ1-4, is as follows: KAGVTQTPRYLIKTRGQQVTLSCSPISGHRSVSWYQQTPGQGLQFLFEYFSETQRNKGNFPGRFSGRQFSNSRSEMNVSTLELGDSALYLCASSVTGEKLFFGSGTQLSVL.

V is TRBV11-2 and J is TRBJ2-7; 11 nucleotides align to TRBD2. The tail of the sequence fits TRBJ2-5 better, so the J call may be wrong. Germline lookup yields CDR1 SGHAT and CDR2 FQNNGV. The CDR3 spans 17 residues. The CDR3 here is CASSPRGSGRAIETQYF. CDR3 coding DNA: TGTGCCAGCAGCCCGCGGGGTAGCGGGAGGGCTATAGAGACCCAGTACTTC.

This clone turned up a few times. The chain uses TRBV6-1 and TRBJ1-2; TRBD1 matches at 9 bases. This CDR3 spans 14 amino acids. The J segment lost 8 bases and the V segment lost 6 bases, leaving 10 bases of the junction unmatched. Germline-derived CDR1 and CDR2 are MNHNS and SASEGT. CDR3 region: CASSPLGQGQGYTF. The CDR3 coding sequence is TGTGCCAGCAGCCCGTTGGGACAGGGTCAGGGCTACACCTTC.

The CDR3 protein is CASSLGTSGFNTGELFF. CDR3 DNA sequence: TGTGCCAGCAGTTTAGGTACTAGCGGTTTTAACACCGGGGAGCTGTTTTTT. V usage is TRBV28 and J usage is TRBJ2-2; 8 bases align to TRBD2. Looked up from germline, CDR1 is MDHEN and CDR2 is SYDVKM. The CDR3 sequence is 17 residues long. V was clipped by 2 bases and J by 2 bases; unmatched bases: 7.

This clone is a singleton in its sample. V and J are TRBV15 and TRBJ2-1; 9 bases agree with TRBD2. The CDR3 contains 15 residues. V dropped 0 bases and J dropped 3; count of bases not matched to a gene: 0. CDR1 and CDR2 (germline): LNHNV, YYDKDF (reference sequence). The DNA of the CDR3 is TGTGCCACCAGCAGAGAGACTAGCGGCTACAATGAGCAGTTCTTC. It specifies CATSRETSGYNEQFF.

This chain joins TRBV6-6 and TRBJ1-1, with no clear D. CDR1 and CDR2 (germline): MNHNY, SVGAGI (reference sequence). V was shortened by 2 bases and J by 5 bases, with 15 bases between the two germline ends. This CDR3 region has 15 residues. The CDR3 sequence: CASSYGYGAETEAFF. In nucleotides, the CDR3 is TGTGCCAGCAGTTACGGTTATGGAGCGGAGACTGAAGCTTTCTTT.

The chain is built from TRBV19 and TRBJ2-1, with D perhaps TRBD2 (6 bases). CDR3 size: 12 residues. Germline CDR1 LNHDA, CDR2 SQIVND (reference sequence). V lost 8 bases and J lost 13, with 18 bases in between. The CDR3 region is CASAPGGQFQFF. The CDR3 coding sequence is TGTGCCAGTGCCCCAGGAGGGCAATTTCAGTTCTTC.

This chain connects TRBV9 to TRBJ2-7, with 7 positions matching TRBD1. CDR3 size: 15 residues. The V gene's germline CDR1 is SGDLS and CDR2 YYNGEE. The J segment lost 2 bases and the V segment lost 4 bases, leaving 9 bases of the junction unmatched. The CDR3 spells CASSSSQTGPYEQYF. Here the CDR3 DNA reads TGTGCCAGCAGCTCCTCCCAGACAGGGCCCTACGAGCAGTACTTC.

This chain links TRBV6-5 with TRBJ2-2; no firm D call. V lost 6 bases and J lost 4, with 12 bases in between. There are 14 residues in the CDR3. The germline V gene has CDR1 MNHEY and CDR2 SVGAGI. The CDR3 is CASSRPQFTGELFF. Written as DNA, the CDR3 is TGTGCCAGCAGCCGACCCCAATTCACCGGGGAGCTGTTTTTT.

The chain is built from TRBV4-2 and TRBJ1-3, with TRBD1 as a possible D gene (6 bases). Germline V lookup: CDR1 LGHNA, CDR2 YNFKEQ. Deletions cut 0 bases from V and 8 bases from J, with 11 bases between. The CDR3 runs to 14 residues. CDR3 bases: TGTGCCAGCAGCCAAGACAGGGGTAGAGACACCATATATTTT. As protein: CASSQDRGRDTIYF.

V gene TRBV10-3 combines with J gene TRBJ1-5; 7 bases map to TRBD1. The CDR3 runs to 15 residues. The V and J ends lost 0 bases and 5 bases, in that order; junction bases with no gene match: 4. CDR1 and CDR2 (germline): ENHRY, SYGVKD. CDR3 sequence: CAISESGQQHQPQHF. The CDR3 DNA sequence: TGTGCCATCAGTGAGTCGGGACAGCAGCATCAGCCCCAGCATTTT.

V is TRBV5-1 and J is TRBJ2-5; maybe TRBD1 (8 bases). Germline-derived CDR1 and CDR2 are SGHRS and YFSETQ. Trimming removed 4 bases from V and 5 bases from J, with 18 bases in between. The CDR3 consists of 15 residues. This CDR3 reads CASSLRTGRGETQYF. CDR3 DNA: TGCGCCAGCAGCCTTCGGACAGGGAGGGGGGAGACCCAGTACTTC.

In its sample, this clone was seen once. The V gene is TRBV5-8, the J gene TRBJ1-2; 8 positions match TRBD1. The germline gives CDR1 SGHTS, CDR2 YDEGEE. The CDR3 length is 16 residues. The J segment lost 6 bases and the V segment lost 4 bases, leaving 14 bases of the junction unmatched. This chain's CDR3 is CASSRSLGQGIDGYTF. In DNA form, the CDR3 reads TGTGCCAGCAGCCGGTCGCTTGGACAGGGAATAGATGGCTACACCTTC.

This chain joins TRBV5-1 and TRBJ2-3; 9 bases are a match to TRBD1. V lost 1 base and J lost 6; bases outside the gene matches: 6. Germline V gene lookup returns CDR1 SGHRS and CDR2 YFSETQ. This CDR3 is built from 15 residues. This CDR3 reads CASSLTGGAPDTQYF. CDR3 nucleotides: TGCGCCAGCAGCTTGACAGGGGGCGCCCCCGATACGCAGTATTTT.

This chain connects TRBV11-2 to TRBJ2-1; tentative D call: TRBD2 (6 bases). Deletions cut 5 bases from V and 6 bases from J, with 8 bases between. Germline CDR1 and CDR2: SGHAT and FQNNGV. The CDR3 is 12 amino acids. In nucleotides, the CDR3 is TGTGCCAGCAGCCGGGACTTCAATGAGCAGTTCTTC. Translated, it gives CASSRDFNEQFF.

This chain joins TRBV28 and TRBJ1-4; 9 bases line up with TRBD1. The junction had 7 bases not matched to a gene; V was cut back by 6 bases and J by 5 bases. This CDR3 region has 15 residues. Per the germline V gene, CDR1 is MDHEN and CDR2 is SYDVKM. The CDR3 is CASRGQDRGNEKLFF. In DNA form, the CDR3 reads TGTGCCAGCAGAGGACAAGACAGGGGGAATGAAAAACTGTTTTTT.

This chain links TRBV5-4 with TRBJ1-2; D is ambiguous. There are 15 residues in the CDR3. Trimming stripped 3 bases from V and 7 bases from J, with 19 bases between. Per germline, CDR1 SGHNT and CDR2 YYREEE (reference sequence). CDR3 sequence (DNA): TGTGCCAGCAGCTCACAGATTTCCTCGGTAGGTGGCTACACCTTC. It encodes CASSSQISSVGGYTF.

This chain connects TRBV6-1 to TRBJ2-7; weak D call: TRBD2 (5 bases). Per the germline V gene, CDR1 is MNHNS and CDR2 is SASEGT. CDR3 length equals 14 residues. Trimming pared 4 bases from V and 3 bases from J, leaving 13 bases between. This CDR3 reads CASSVSGYNYEQYF. In DNA, the CDR3 is TGTGCCAGCAGTGTCTCGGGGTACAACTACGAGCAGTACTTC.